The next 27 T cell receptor beta chains were all read from a single sample in a study of T cells in Graves' hyperthyroidism and ophthalmopathy. RNA transcripts served as the template for amplifying TCR beta CDR3 regions. The HTBI primer set drove a first-round RT-PCR of the TCR CDR3. MiXCR, run by TCRdb on the multiplex PCR reads, gives a single entry per CDR3 protein. The table lists roughly 280,000 distinct CDR3 sequences, 22% of them singletons. What was sequenced was blood. The source is a man in his thirties or forties with Graves' ophthalmopathy.

This clonotype showed up many times. The V gene is TRBV28, the J gene TRBJ2-7; 9 nucleotides match TRBD2. The CDR3 loop spans 18 amino acids. V lost 5 bases, J lost 1 base, and 15 bases stayed unmatched. The V gene's germline CDR1 is MDHEN and CDR2 SYDVKM. CDR3 nucleotides: TGTGCCAGCAGTCCCACGGTTGGCGGGAGGGCCGTTTCCTACGAGCAGTACTTC. Protein product: CASSPTVGGRAVSYEQYF.

This sequence joins TRBV7-9 and TRBJ2-1; 9 positions agree with TRBD2. The germline V gene has CDR1 SEHNR and CDR2 FQNEAQ (reference sequence). The trim removed 2 bases at V and 6 bases at J, leaving 8 bases unmatched. There are 16 residues in the CDR3. CDR3 nucleotides: TGTGCCAGCAGCTTATCGGCGGGAGGGCCGGGCAATGAGCAGTTCTTC. Protein: CASSLSAGGPGNEQFF.

This clonotype was picked up a small number of times. CDR3 in amino acids: CASSPTGGAPYTEAFF. In nucleotides, the CDR3 is TGTGCCAGCAGTCCCACAGGGGGCGCGCCATACACTGAAGCTTTCTTT. The V gene is TRBV28, the J gene TRBJ1-1, with 9 bases that match TRBD1. Germline V gene lookup returns CDR1 MDHEN and CDR2 SYDVKM. There are 16 residues in the CDR3. V lost 5 bases to trimming and J lost 3 bases; unmatched junction nucleotides: 10.

The J gene is TRBJ1-5, the V gene TRBV12-3 or TRBV12-4; TRBD1 matches 8 bases. V was pared by 7 bases and J by 5 bases, with 10 bases of the junction left unmatched. This CDR3 is built from 15 residues. The DNA for the CDR3 is TGTGCCAGCACCGCGGACAGGGTGGGGGATCAGCCCCAGCATTTT. Translated, it gives CASTADRVGDQPQHF.

For this clonotype: At one end the junction does not follow the germline gene, possibly because of a read error. This chain connects TRBV28 to TRBJ2-2; D perhaps matches TRBD2 (6 bases). This CDR3 region has 15 residues. Germline-derived CDR1 and CDR2 are MDHEN and SYDVKM. This chain's CDR3 is CASSLWRENTGEPFF. Written as DNA, the CDR3 is TGTGCCAGCAGTTTATGGCGGGAAAACACCGGGGAGCCGTTTTTT. The whole variable domain, remainder taken from reference TRBV28 and TRBJ2-2, is DVKVTQSSRYLVKRTGEKVFLECVQDMDHENMFWYRQDPGLGLRLIYFSYDVKMKEKGDIPEGYSVSREKKERFSLILESASTNQTSMYLCASSLWRENTGEPFFGEGSRLTVL.

A few counts support this clonotype. This rearrangement joins TRBV7-9 to TRBJ2-1, with 9 positions matching TRBD2. With V trimmed by 5 bases and J by 1 base, 9 bases remained unmatched. CDR1 and CDR2 (germline): SEHNR, FQNEAQ (reference sequence). The CDR3 is made up of 17 amino acids. CDR3 bases: TGTGCCAGCAGCCCCCGGACTAGCGAGAGATCCTACAATGAGCAGTTCTTC. Translated, it gives CASSPRTSERSYNEQFF.

This clonotype was observed a handful of times. V gene TRBV6-1 combines with J gene TRBJ2-7, with 11 bases lining up with TRBD2. The CDR3 runs to 13 residues. The germline CDR1 and CDR2 sequences are MNHNS and SASEGT. Trimming at V came to 4 bases and at J to 4 bases, leaving 0 bases not matched to a gene. CDR3 coding DNA: TGTGCCAGCAGTGTAGCGGGAGGGTACGAGCAGTACTTC. This encodes CASSVAGGYEQYF.

This clonotype occurred many times. V is TRBV3-1 and J is TRBJ2-1; D possibly corresponds to TRBD2 (6 bases). Germline loops: CDR1 LGHDT, CDR2 YNNKEL (reference sequence). With 1 base removed from V and 10 bases from J, the gap between germline ends came to 14 bases. The CDR3 extends over 14 amino acids. Written as DNA, the CDR3 is TGTGCCAGCAGCCAAGGAGGCGGGATAAGGGAGCAGTTCTTC. It codes for CASSQGGGIREQFF.

This clonotype has only a few counts. A much bigger clone sits one base away, suggesting this may be a read error. The chain couples TRBV2 to TRBJ1-1, with D unresolved. CDR1 is SNHLY, CDR2 FYNNEI, per germline. V shed 3 bases and J shed 1 base, with 6 bases lying between them. The CDR3 is 13 amino acids. As DNA, the CDR3 is TGTGCCAGCAGTGATTATGGGAACACTGAAGCTTTCTTT. It codes for CASSDYGNTEAFF.

This clonotype was counted many times. This chain uses TRBV3-1 with TRBJ1-1, with D perhaps TRBD1 (5 bases). Germline CDR1 and CDR2: LGHDT and YNNKEL (reference sequence). With 4 bases removed from V and 5 bases from J, the gap between germline ends came to 14 bases. CDR3 length: 14 residues. Here the CDR3 reads CASSPGGGSTEAFF. CDR3 in DNA: TGTGCCAGCAGCCCGGGGGGGGGATCGACTGAAGCTTTCTTT.

This clonotype was counted many times. This rearrangement joins TRBV7-8 to TRBJ2-3, with a weak D call TRBD2 (5 bases). The CDR3 is 16 residues long. The V end was cut by 5 bases, the J end by 1 base, with 16 bases between. Germline V gene data show CDR1 as SGHVS and CDR2 as FQNEAQ. CDR3 sequence: CASSARAAMGTDTQYF. The CDR3 DNA reads as TGTGCCAGCAGCGCCCGAGCGGCCATGGGCACAGATACGCAGTATTTT.

The chain employs TRBV24-1 and TRBJ2-5; D not certain. Deletions cut 0 bases from V and 4 bases from J, with 8 bases between. CDR1 KGHDR and CDR2 SFDVKD come from the germline V gene. The CDR3 is 14 amino acids. CDR3 nucleotides: TGTGCCACCAGTGATTTGCACTGGAGAGAGACCCAGTACTTC. This sequence encodes CATSDLHWRETQYF.

The chain recombines TRBV5-1 with TRBJ2-6, with 7 positions matching TRBD1. V lost 4 bases and J lost 3; bases outside the gene matches: 4. Germline lookup yields CDR1 SGHRS and CDR2 YFSETQ. The CDR3 length is 15 residues. The CDR3 DNA sequence: TGCGCCAGCAGCGAACAGGGGTTTGGGGCCAACGTCCTGACTTTC. Translating it yields CASSEQGFGANVLTF. The complete variable domain, with remaining parts taken from reference TRBV5-1 and TRBJ2-6, reads KAGVTQTPRYLIKTRGQQVTLSCSPISGHRSVSWYQQTPGQGLQFLFEYFSETQRNKGNFPGRFSGRQFSNSRSEMNVSTLELGDSALYLCASSEQGFGANVLTFGAGSRLTVL.

The chain links TRBV7-8 to TRBJ2-2; D might be TRBD1 (5 bases). The CDR3 length is 16 residues. V lost 4 bases and J lost 3, with 15 bases in between. Germline V lookup: CDR1 SGHVS, CDR2 FQNEAQ. CDR3 bases: TGTGCCAGCAGCTCCGCACCAGGGTTTTACACCGGGGAGCTGTTTTTT. Translating gives CASSSAPGFYTGELFF.

This clonotype showed up just a few times. The chain links TRBV20-1 to TRBJ1-6; 9 bases agree with TRBD1. With V trimmed by 1 base and J by 7 bases, 17 bases remained unmatched. The length of the CDR3 is 19 residues. Germline V lookup: CDR1 DFQATT, CDR2 SNEGSKA (reference sequence). The CDR3 reads CSARVGTSGTGLGNSPLHF. CDR3 DNA sequence: TGCAGTGCTAGAGTCGGGACCTCCGGGACAGGGCTAGGGAATTCACCCCTCCACTTT.

The J gene is TRBJ1-1, the V gene TRBV25-1; D not certain. CDR3 length: 11 residues. The V end was cut by 3 bases, the J end by 10 bases, with 9 bases between. The V gene's germline CDR1 is MGHDK and CDR2 SYGVNS. The CDR3: CASSDLRRAFF. The CDR3 DNA is TGTGCCAGCAGTGACCTGAGAAGAGCTTTCTTT.

This sequence joins TRBV20-1 and TRBJ2-4; 11 bases align to TRBD1. The germline CDR1 and CDR2 sequences are DFQATT and SNEGSKA (reference sequence). J was trimmed by 2 bases and V by 1 base; bases with no gene match: 10. The CDR3 sequence is 18 residues long. CDR3 in DNA: TGCAGTGCTAGAGTGGGACAGGGGGAGCCTATTCCCAAAAACATTCAGTACTTC. Encoded protein: CSARVGQGEPIPKNIQYF.

This chain links TRBV4-2 with TRBJ1-2; D not certain. Trimming removed 0 bases from V and 2 bases from J, with 7 bases in between. Germline CDR1 is LGHNA and CDR2 is YNFKEQ. The CDR3 spans 14 residues. The CDR3 is CASSQDFRNYGYTF. The CDR3 nucleotides are TGTGCCAGCAGCCAAGATTTCCGGAACTATGGCTACACCTTC.

Ten or more counts support this clonotype. The chain has TRBV7-6 and TRBJ2-1, with 9 bases lining up with TRBD2. The CDR3 length is 16 residues. V lost 0 bases to trimming and J lost 10 bases; unmatched junction nucleotides: 10. In germline, CDR1 is SGHVS, CDR2 FNYEAQ. For the CDR3, the DNA is TGTGCCAGCAGCTTAGCAGCGGGAGGAAAGTTGGGGGAGCAGTTCTTC. This encodes CASSLAAGGKLGEQFF.

The DNA of the CDR3 is TGTGCCAGCAGCCGGACTAGCGGTCCTGCGTCCGAGCAGTACTTC. Its protein is CASSRTSGPASEQYF. The rearrangement joins TRBV7-6 to TRBJ2-7; 10 bases agree with TRBD2. Germline CDR1 and CDR2: SGHVS and FNYEAQ. V was pared by 5 bases and J by 6 bases, with 10 bases of the junction left unmatched. The CDR3 consists of 15 residues.

The chain couples TRBV20-1 to TRBJ2-5; 8 bases are a match to TRBD1. This CDR3 spans 14 amino acids. Trimming at V came to 5 bases and at J to 3 bases, leaving 8 bases not matched to a gene. Germline values: CDR1 DFQATT, CDR2 SNEGSKA (reference sequence). CDR3 sequence (DNA): TGCAGTGCTCCTAGGCAGGACAGGGAAGAGACCCAGTACTTC. Translation gives CSAPRQDREETQYF.

The chain has TRBV18 and TRBJ1-1; D gene unclear. The CDR3 extends over 17 amino acids. Germline V lookup: CDR1 KGHSH, CDR2 LQKENI. The V end was cut by 0 bases, the J end by 1 base, with 15 bases between. The CDR3 spells CASSPPRPLGGNTEAFF. The CDR3 DNA is TGTGCCAGCTCACCACCTCGTCCGTTGGGAGGGAACACTGAAGCTTTCTTT.

J is TRBJ1-2 and V is TRBV28, with D uncertain. V shed 6 bases and J shed 8 bases, with 25 bases lying between them. CDR1 and CDR2 from the germline V gene are MDHEN and SYDVKM. The CDR3 is 16 residues long. Here the CDR3 reads CASRPTLSLEGEGYTF. CDR3 sequence (DNA): TGTGCCAGCAGACCAACACTCTCGTTAGAAGGTGAAGGCTACACCTTC.

This clonotype was recorded a few times. J is TRBJ2-3 and V is TRBV4-1; 8 bases are shared with TRBD2. This CDR3 is 19 amino acids long. With 0 bases clipped from V and 1 base from J, the junction kept 12 bases outside the gene matches. Germline V CDR1 and CDR2: MGHRA, YSYEKL. The CDR3 DNA reads TGCGCCAGCAGCCAAGATGGAGTAGCGGGAATTGTGGGCACAGATACGCAGTATTTT. It translates to CASSQDGVAGIVGTDTQYF.

The chain uses TRBV27 and TRBJ2-5; D not resolved. V was pared by 4 bases and J by 1 base, with 10 bases between. This CDR3 has 14 residues. Germline CDR1 reads MNHEY; CDR2 reads SMNVEV (reference sequence). CDR3 in amino acids: CASSSRAVQETQYF. The CDR3 DNA reads TGTGCCAGCAGTTCACGGGCGGTCCAAGAGACCCAGTACTTC.

The chain employs TRBV12-3 or TRBV12-4 and TRBJ2-7; 8 bases fit TRBD1. Losses at the gene ends were 1 base for V and 7 bases for J; bases not matched to a gene: 9. The CDR3 loop spans 15 amino acids. CDR3 amino acids: CASSLGGQGAFEQYF. The CDR3 DNA sequence: TGTGCCAGCAGTTTAGGGGGGCAGGGGGCGTTTGAGCAGTACTTC.

In this sample, this clonotype turned up once. The chain recombines TRBV12-5 with TRBJ2-5; 8 bases line up with TRBD2. The length of the CDR3 is 14 residues. J was trimmed by 9 bases and V by 7 bases; bases with no gene match: 13. Germline values: CDR1 LGHNT, CDR2 FRNRAP. CDR3 nucleotide sequence: TGTGCTAGTGCGGCGGGAGGTTTCAAGTGGGCCCAGTACTTC. Its translation: CASAAGGFKWAQYF.